This is a list of T cell receptor beta chains from one sample in a study of CD8+ T cells in alopecia areata. Only in-frame clones appear in the TCRdb table, and some are missing; sequencing was by immunoSEQ multiplex PCR. Of about 7,400 clones in the sample, 64% were seen once. Sequencing used skin, obtained at week 4, from a patient treated with tofacitinib. These receptors originate from a human donor with alopecia areata. CDR3s include the opening cysteine and the closing phenylalanine or tryptophan. A D gene is named only where the DNA matches it firmly. The size field is filled for only some rows; it gives once, few, many or a size class.

TRBV5-1	.	TRBJ2-7	TRBD2	TGCGCCAGCAGCTTCCAACCGGGACTAGAAGAGGGCGAGCAGTACTTC	CASSFQPGLEEGEQYF
TRBV6-1	.	TRBJ1-3	.	TGTGCCAGCAGTGAATCGGCTGAGGCCGGAGGAAACACCATATATTTT	CASSESAEAGGNTIYF
TRBV7-2	.	TRBJ1-2	.	TGTGCCAGCAGCGAACCCACCGGGACGGATGTCTATGGCTACACCTTC	CASSEPTGTDVYGYTF
TRBV23-1	.	TRBJ2-7	.	TGCGCCAGCAGTCCCCCGCAGTACTTC	CASSPPQYF
TRBV7-9	.	TRBJ2-5	.	TGTGCCAGCAGCTTCACTTCCGATCAAGAGACCCAGTACTTC	CASSFTSDQETQYF
TRBV19	.	TRBJ1-1	.	TGTGCCAGTAGTATAGGGGGCGCGGGCACTGAAGCTTTCTTT	CASSIGGAGTEAFF
TRBV19	.	TRBJ1-2	.	TGTGCCAGTAGTATGGAGGGGAGGGGCTCCTATGGCTACACCTTC	CASSMEGRGSYGYTF
TRBV2	.	TRBJ2-7	.	TGTGCCCAAGGCAGGGGAGGCTACGAGCAGTACTTC	CAQGRGGYEQYF
TRBV4-1	.	TRBJ1-1	.	TGCGCCAGCAGCCAAGGAGTCCAGAACACTGAAGCTTTCTTT	CASSQGVQNTEAFF
TRBV19	.	TRBJ2-7	.	TGTGCCAGTAGTATGGGACCTACGAACGTCCACGAGCAGTACTTC	CASSMGPTNVHEQYF
TRBV2	large	TRBJ2-7	.	TGTGCCAGCAGTGAGGGTTTCTACGAGCAGTACTTC	CASSEGFYEQYF
TRBV23-1	.	TRBJ2-3	.	TGCGCCAGCAGTCAATCGCGCCGGGGGGCTGGCACAGATACGCAGTATTTT	CASSQSRRGAGTDTQYF
TRBV7-3	.	TRBJ2-1	.	TGTGCCAGCAGCTTAACGAGGGTAGGCGGTGAGCAGTTCTTC	CASSLTRVGGEQFF
TRBV2	.	TRBJ1-1	.	TGTGCCAGCAGCGGACCCCGGGGGACTGAAGCTTTCTTT	CASSGPRGTEAFF
TRBV11-2	.	TRBJ2-1	.	TGTGCCAGCAGCTTAGGGCGGGGGCTAAACAATGAGCAGTTCTTC	CASSLGRGLNNEQFF
TRBV7-2	.	TRBJ2-7	TRBD1	TGTGCCAGCAGCAACTCAGGGGGCTACGAGCAGTACTTC	CASSNSGGYEQYF
TRBV4-3	once	TRBJ1-2	TRBD1	TGCTCCAGCAGCCAGGGACAGTTCGCTAACTATGGCTACACCTTC	CSSSQGQFANYGYTF
TRBV11-2	few	TRBJ2-1	.	TGTGCCAGCAGCTACCTAGCGAGCTCCTACAATGAGCAGTTCTTC	CASSYLASSYNEQFF
TRBV5-3	.	TRBJ1-2	TRBD1	TGTGCCAGAAGCCACGACAGGGGACCACGGTGCTATGGCTACACCTTC	CARSHDRGPRCYGYTF
TRBV7-8	.	TRBJ1-5	TRBD1	TGTGCCAGCAGCCCGGGACAGGGCAATCAGCCCCAGCATTTT	CASSPGQGNQPQHF
TRBV7-2	.	TRBJ1-5	.	TGTGCCAGCAGCTTAGATGGGGGCTTATTTCAGCCCCAGCATTTT	CASSLDGGLFQPQHF
TRBV6-6	few	TRBJ2-2	.	TGTGCCAGCAGCCGCGTCAGGCGGAGCAACACCGGGGAGCTGTTTTTT	CASSRVRRSNTGELFF
TRBV27	.	TRBJ2-3	.	TGTGCCAGCAGTTTAACTAGCACAGATACGCAGTATTTT	CASSLTSTDTQYF
TRBV12-5	.	TRBJ1-1	.	TGTGCTAGCCCGACCAGCATCAGGGTAATGAACACTGAAGCTTTCTTT	CASPTSIRVMNTEAFF
TRBV7-2	.	TRBJ2-2	TRBD1	TGTGCCAGCAGCTTTGCCACAGGGGGAATGAAAACCGGGGAGCTGTTTTTT	CASSFATGGMKTGELFF
TRBV13	.	TRBJ2-3	TRBD2	TGTGCCAGCAGCTCCCGACTCGGGACTAGCGGGATATATACGCAGTATTTT	CASSSRLGTSGIYTQYF
TRBV5-6	once	TRBJ1-2	TRBD1	TGTGCCAGCAGCCGCCGGACGAGGGACAGGGTGAACTATGGCTACACCTTC	CASSRRTRDRVNYGYTF
TRBV19	few	TRBJ1-2	TRBD1	TGTGCCAGTAGGACAGGGGAGGCCGCTGGCTACACCTTC	CASRTGEAAGYTF
TRBV28	.	TRBJ1-5	.	TGTGCCAGCAGTTGGTCCCCGGGGCTGGACAATCAGCCCCAGCATTTT	CASSWSPGLDNQPQHF
TRBV9	.	TRBJ2-1	.	TGTGCCAGCAGCTTCGGCCGCAATGAGCAGTTCTTC	CASSFGRNEQFF
TRBV7-9	.	TRBJ2-5	.	TGTGCCAGCAGCTTGGTACCGTTTGGGCAAGAGACCCAGTACTTC	CASSLVPFGQETQYF
TRBV19	few	TRBJ2-7	.	TGTGCCAGTAGTCTAGACCTGGACGGATTCTACGAGCAGTACTTC	CASSLDLDGFYEQYF
TRBV19	.	TRBJ1-5	TRBD1	TGTGCCAGTAGGGGATACATCAGGGGGCCGCGCAATCAGCCCCAGCATTTT	CASRGYIRGPRNQPQHF
TRBV5-1	.	TRBJ2-3	TRBD2	TGCGCCAGCAGCAATAGCGGGGGGGCAGATACGCAGTATTTT	CASSNSGGADTQYF
TRBV4-1	.	TRBJ2-7	TRBD2	TGCGCCAGCAGCGCCATAGCTAGCGGGGGCTACGAGCAGTACTTC	CASSAIASGGYEQYF
TRBV6-6	.	TRBJ1-2	.	TGTGCCAGCAGTTACGGGGGAGGCTACACCTTC	CASSYGGGYTF
TRBV10-1	.	TRBJ2-5	TRBD2	TGCGCCAGCTCAACCCGGGGACTAGCGGGGAACCAAGAGACCCAGTACTTC	CASSTRGLAGNQETQYF
TRBV5-6	few	TRBJ2-3	.	TGTGCCAGCAGCTTGAGGCCTACAGATACGCAGTATTTT	CASSLRPTDTQYF
TRBV2	.	TRBJ2-3	.	TGTGCCAGCTCACCAGTAGGTACGCAGTATTTT	CASSPVGTQYF
TRBV5-1	.	TRBJ2-3	.	TGCGCCAGCAGCCCCCCTAGCGCATCCACAGATACGCAGTATTTT	CASSPPSASTDTQYF
TRBV5-4	.	TRBJ2-2	.	TGTGCCAGCAGCTTCTTGAAGACTAGGGGGTTAACCGGGGAGCTGTTTTTT	CASSFLKTRGLTGELFF
TRBV29-1	.	TRBJ1-1	TRBD1	TGCAGCGTTCAAAGGGGGCCCGGAGCTTTCTTT	CSVQRGPGAFF
TRBV2	.	TRBJ2-7	.	TGTGCCAGCAGCGAACAAGGTAACGAGCAGTACTTC	CASSEQGNEQYF
TRBV7-2	.	TRBJ2-5	TRBD2	TGTGCCAGCAGCCCCCGTCGGGGGGTAGGCCAAGAGACCCAGTACTTC	CASSPRRGVGQETQYF
TRBV4-2	.	TRBJ2-7	.	TGTGCCAGCAGCCCCCGGACTGCCGTCTACGAGCAGTACTTC	CASSPRTAVYEQYF
TRBV29-1	.	TRBJ1-1	.	TGCAGCGTCCCGACAGAGATGAACACTGAAGCTTTCTTT	CSVPTEMNTEAFF